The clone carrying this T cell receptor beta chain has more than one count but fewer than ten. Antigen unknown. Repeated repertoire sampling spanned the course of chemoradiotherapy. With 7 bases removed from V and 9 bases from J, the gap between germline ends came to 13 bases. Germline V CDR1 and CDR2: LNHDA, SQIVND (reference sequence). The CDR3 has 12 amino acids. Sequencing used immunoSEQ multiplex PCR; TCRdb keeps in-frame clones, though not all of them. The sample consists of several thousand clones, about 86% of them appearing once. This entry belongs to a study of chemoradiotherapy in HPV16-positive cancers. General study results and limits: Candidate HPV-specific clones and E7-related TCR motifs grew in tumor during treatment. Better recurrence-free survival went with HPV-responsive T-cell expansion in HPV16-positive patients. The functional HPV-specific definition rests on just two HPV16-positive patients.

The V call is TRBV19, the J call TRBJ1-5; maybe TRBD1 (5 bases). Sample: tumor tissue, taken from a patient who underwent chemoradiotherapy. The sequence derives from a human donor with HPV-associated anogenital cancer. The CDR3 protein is CASIDSPGPQHF. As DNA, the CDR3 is TGTGCCAGTATTGACAGCCCTGGGCCCCAGCATTTT.